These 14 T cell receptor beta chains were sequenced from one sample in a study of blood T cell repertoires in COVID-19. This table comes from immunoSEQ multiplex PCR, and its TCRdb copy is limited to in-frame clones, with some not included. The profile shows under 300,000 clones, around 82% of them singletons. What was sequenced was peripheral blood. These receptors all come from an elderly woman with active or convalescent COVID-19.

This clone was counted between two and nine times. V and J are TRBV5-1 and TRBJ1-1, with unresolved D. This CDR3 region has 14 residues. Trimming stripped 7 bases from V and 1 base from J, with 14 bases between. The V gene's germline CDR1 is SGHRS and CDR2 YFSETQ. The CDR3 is CASREGGSNTEAFF. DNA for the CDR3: TGCGCCAGCCGAGAGGGAGGCTCGAACACTGAAGCTTTCTTT.

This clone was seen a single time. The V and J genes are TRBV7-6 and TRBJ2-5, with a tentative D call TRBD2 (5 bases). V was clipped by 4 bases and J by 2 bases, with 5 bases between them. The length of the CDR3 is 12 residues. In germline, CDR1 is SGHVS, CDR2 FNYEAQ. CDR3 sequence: CASSSGQETQYF. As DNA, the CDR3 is TGTGCCAGCAGCTCGGGGCAAGAGACCCAGTACTTC.

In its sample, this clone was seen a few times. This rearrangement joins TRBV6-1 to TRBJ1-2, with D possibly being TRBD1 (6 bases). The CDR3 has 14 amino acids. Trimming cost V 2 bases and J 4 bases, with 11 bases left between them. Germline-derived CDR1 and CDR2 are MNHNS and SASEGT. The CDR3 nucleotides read TGTGCCAGCAGTGAATCAGGACAGAGCTATGGCTACACCTTC. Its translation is CASSESGQSYGYTF.

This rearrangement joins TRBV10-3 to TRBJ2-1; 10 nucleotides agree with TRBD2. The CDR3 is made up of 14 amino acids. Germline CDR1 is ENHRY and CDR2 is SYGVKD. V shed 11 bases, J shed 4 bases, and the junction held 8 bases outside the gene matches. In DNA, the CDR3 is TGTGCCGTCTCTAAGCGGGGGGGTTACAATGAGCAGTTCTTC. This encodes CAVSKRGGYNEQFF.

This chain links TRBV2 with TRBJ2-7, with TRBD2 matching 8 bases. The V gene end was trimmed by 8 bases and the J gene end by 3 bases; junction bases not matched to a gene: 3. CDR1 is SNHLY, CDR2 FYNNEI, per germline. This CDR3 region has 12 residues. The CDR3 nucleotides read TGTGCCAGCGAAAGCGGGGGCTACGAGCAGTACTTC. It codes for CASESGGYEQYF.

CDR3 DNA: TGTGCCGCAAGGACAGGGGGCCTGAACACTGAAGCTTTCTTT. It encodes CAARTGGLNTEAFF. The genes are TRBV15 and TRBJ1-1; 11 bases map to TRBD1. Germline loops: CDR1 LNHNV, CDR2 YYDKDF (reference sequence). The CDR3 has 14 residues. V lost 11 bases and J lost 0; bases outside the gene matches: 5.

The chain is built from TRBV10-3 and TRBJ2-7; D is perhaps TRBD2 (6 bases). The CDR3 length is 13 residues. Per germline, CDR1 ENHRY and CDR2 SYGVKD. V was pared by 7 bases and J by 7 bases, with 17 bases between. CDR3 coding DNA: TGTGCCATCACCCCGGGACTGGGGCGGGAGCAGTACTTC. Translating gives CAITPGLGREQYF.

Here the CDR3 DNA reads TGTGCCAGCAGCTCCGGGGGCGGACAGGGAAACTATGGCTACACCTTC. This encodes CASSSGGGQGNYGYTF. This sequence joins TRBV5-4 and TRBJ1-2, with 8 positions matching TRBD1. This CDR3 has 16 residues. Germline V CDR1 and CDR2: SGHNT, YYREEE (reference sequence). Unmatched junction bases numbered 9, after V lost 3 bases and J lost 2 bases.

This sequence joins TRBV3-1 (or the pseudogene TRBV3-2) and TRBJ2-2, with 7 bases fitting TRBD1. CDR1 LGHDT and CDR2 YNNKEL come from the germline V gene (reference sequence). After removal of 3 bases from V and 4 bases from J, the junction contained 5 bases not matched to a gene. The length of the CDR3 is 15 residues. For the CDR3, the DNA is TGTGCCAGCAGCCATACAGGGGCCGGCACCGGGGAGCTGTTTTTT. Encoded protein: CASSHTGAGTGELFF.

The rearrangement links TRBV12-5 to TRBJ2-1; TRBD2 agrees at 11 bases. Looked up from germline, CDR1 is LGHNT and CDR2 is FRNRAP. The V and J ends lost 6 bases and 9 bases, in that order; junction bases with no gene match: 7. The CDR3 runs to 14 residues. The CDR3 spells CASGIGTSGLEQFF. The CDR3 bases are TGTGCTAGTGGGATCGGGACTAGCGGACTTGAGCAGTTCTTC.

The chain's CDR3 is CASSSLPGQRNTGELFF. The CDR3 bases are TGTGCCAGCAGCTCCCTACCCGGACAGAGGAACACCGGGGAGCTGTTTTTT. This rearrangement joins TRBV7-9 to TRBJ2-2, with D possibly being TRBD1 (6 bases). Between the trimmed V and J ends, which lost 4 bases and 1 base, there was a span of 16 bases. Germline V CDR1 and CDR2: SEHNR, FQNEAQ (reference sequence). The CDR3 sequence is 17 residues long. Together with reference TRBV7-9 and TRBJ2-2, the CDR3 gives the full variable domain: DTGVSQNPRHKITKRGQNVTFRCDPISEHNRLYWYRQTLGQGPEFLTYFQNEAQLEKSRLLSDRFSAERPKGSFSTLEIQRTEQGDSAMYLCASSSLPGQRNTGELFFGEGSRLTVL.

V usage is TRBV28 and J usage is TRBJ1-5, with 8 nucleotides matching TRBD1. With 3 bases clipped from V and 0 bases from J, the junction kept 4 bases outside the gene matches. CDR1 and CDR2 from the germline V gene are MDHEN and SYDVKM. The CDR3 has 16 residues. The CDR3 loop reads CASSFGQGYSNQPQHF. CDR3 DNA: TGTGCCAGCAGTTTCGGACAGGGCTATAGCAATCAGCCCCAGCATTTT.

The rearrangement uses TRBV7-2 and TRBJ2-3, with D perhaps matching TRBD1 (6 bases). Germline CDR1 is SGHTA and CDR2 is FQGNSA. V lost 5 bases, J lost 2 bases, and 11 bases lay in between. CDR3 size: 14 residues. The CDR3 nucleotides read TGTGCCAGCAGCCCTCGGACAGTCACAGATACGCAGTATTTT. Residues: CASSPRTVTDTQYF. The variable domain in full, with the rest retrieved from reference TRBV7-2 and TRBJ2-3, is GAGVSQSPSNKVTEKGKDVELRCDPISGHTALYWYRQSLGQGLEFLIYFQGNSAPDKSGLPSDRFSAERTGGSVSTLTIQRTQQEDSAVYLCASSPRTVTDTQYFGPGTRLTVL.

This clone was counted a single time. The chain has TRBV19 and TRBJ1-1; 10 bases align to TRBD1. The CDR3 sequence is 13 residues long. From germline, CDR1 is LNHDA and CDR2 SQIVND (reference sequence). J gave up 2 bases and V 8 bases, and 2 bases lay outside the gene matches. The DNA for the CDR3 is TGTGCCAGTCGGGACAGGGGTAACACTGAAGCTTTCTTT. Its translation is CASRDRGNTEAFF.